These T cell receptor beta chains were read from a single sample in a study of graft-versus-host responses after intestinal transplantation. Repertoires were generated with immunoSEQ multiplex PCR, while TCRdb's copy carries only in-frame clones and drops some. The sample lists 60,000 or so clones, under 95% occurring once. Sequenced material: PBMCs, taken around 120 days after intestinal transplantation. The receptors were sampled from a human patient who received an intestinal transplant, so some T cells may come from the graft donor. Both conserved end residues are trimmed from each CDR3.

v_call: TRBV18; j_call: TRBJ2-7; cdr3_aa: ASSPTGSSYEQY
v_call: TRBV7-2; j_call: TRBJ1-3; cdr3_aa: ASSSGQPGNTIY
v_call: TRBV9; j_call: TRBJ2-1; cdr3_aa: ASSPRANYNEQF
v_call: TRBV5-1; j_call: TRBJ1-2; cdr3_aa: ASTLEVGNSDGYT
v_call: TRBV27; j_call: TRBJ2-5; cdr3_aa: ASSPIPGLAGFQETQY
v_call: TRBV28; j_call: TRBJ2-5; cdr3_aa: ASRGQANQETQY
v_call: TRBV10-3; j_call: TRBJ2-3; cdr3_aa: AISESKNRAGTDTQY
v_call: TRBV5-5; j_call: TRBJ2-6; cdr3_aa: ASSPPGYGANVLT
v_call: TRBV9; j_call: TRBJ1-1; cdr3_aa: ACSVGGNTEAF
v_call: TRBV5-1; j_call: TRBJ2-7; cdr3_aa: ASSLDLGPYEQY
v_call: TRBV18; j_call: TRBJ2-7; cdr3_aa: ASSPRRDSYEQY
v_call: TRBV6-1; j_call: TRBJ2-6; cdr3_aa: ATRRAVSGANVLT
v_call: TRBV28; j_call: TRBJ2-1; cdr3_aa: ASSLFPSKNEQF
v_call: TRBV2; j_call: TRBJ2-5; cdr3_aa: ASSEEGPSGDLETQY
v_call: TRBV15; j_call: TRBJ2-1; cdr3_aa: ATSSSGLAGDNEQF
v_call: TRBV15; j_call: TRBJ1-1; cdr3_aa: ATSNRQGST
v_call: TRBV21-1; j_call: TRBJ2-2; cdr3_aa: ASSNLVRGPNTGELF
v_call: TRBV5-1; j_call: TRBJ2-1; cdr3_aa: ASSLGQGSSYNEQF
v_call: TRBV6-6; j_call: TRBJ1-2; cdr3_aa: ASSYPQQGLYGYT
v_call: TRBV20-1; j_call: TRBJ2-7; cdr3_aa: SASPESGQY
v_call: TRBV5-6; j_call: TRBJ1-2; cdr3_aa: ASSLEQEVNYGYT
v_call: TRBV9; j_call: TRBJ2-1; cdr3_aa: ASSVGASGRVDEQF
v_call: TRBV2; j_call: TRBJ2-7; cdr3_aa: ASSEVDRPYEQY
v_call: TRBV5-1; j_call: TRBJ1-3; cdr3_aa: ASSLVGGGGNTIY
v_call: TRBV6-5; j_call: TRBJ2-3; cdr3_aa: ASSLSAASTDTQY
v_call: TRBV7-8; j_call: TRBJ2-6; cdr3_aa: ASSRTSGGPTGANVLT
v_call: TRBV4-1; j_call: TRBJ2-5; cdr3_aa: ASSPRGAGSQETQY
v_call: TRBV21-1; j_call: TRBJ1-5; cdr3_aa: ASSKCRPPPNQPQH
v_call: TRBV9; j_call: TRBJ1-2; cdr3_aa: ASGRDGYGYT
v_call: TRBV5-1; j_call: TRBJ2-3; cdr3_aa: ASSMDPSGDTQY
v_call: TRBV11-2; j_call: TRBJ2-2; cdr3_aa: ASSPPWYSGKEAGELF
v_call: TRBV28; j_call: TRBJ2-5; cdr3_aa: ASRRLGAREQY
v_call: TRBV19; j_call: TRBJ1-5; cdr3_aa: ASSGRDYSNQPQH
v_call: TRBV11-3; j_call: TRBJ2-7; cdr3_aa: ASSLGKGYEQY
v_call: TRBV11-2; j_call: TRBJ1-2; cdr3_aa: ASSLGGQAYYGYT
v_call: TRBV7-2; j_call: TRBJ2-5; cdr3_aa: ASSLAAQSQY
v_call: TRBV18; j_call: TRBJ2-7; cdr3_aa: ASSPPVGGVYEQY
v_call: TRBV28; j_call: TRBJ2-1; cdr3_aa: ASSFRGPNEQF
v_call: TRBV7-9; j_call: TRBJ2-5; cdr3_aa: ASSPPSGRAGETQY
v_call: TRBV5-4; j_call: TRBJ2-7; cdr3_aa: ASSLGGTYEQY
v_call: TRBV19; j_call: TRBJ1-1; cdr3_aa: ASSLVSGGNTEAF
v_call: TRBV4-2; j_call: TRBJ2-3; cdr3_aa: ASSQEMGDVSDTQY
v_call: TRBV5-1; j_call: TRBJ2-3; cdr3_aa: ASSGQGTDTQY
v_call: TRBV6-6; j_call: TRBJ1-5; cdr3_aa: ASSYGAYRPNQPQH
v_call: TRBV18; j_call: TRBJ2-1; cdr3_aa: ASRYWGAPLFGEQF
v_call: TRBV10-3; j_call: TRBJ1-2; cdr3_aa: AISAGYGYT
v_call: TRBV7-6; j_call: TRBJ2-7; cdr3_aa: ASSPPGPDLIEQY
v_call: TRBV9; j_call: TRBJ2-3; cdr3_aa: ASSVVASGSPDTQY
v_call: TRBV13; j_call: TRBJ2-5; cdr3_aa: ATTSERETQY
v_call: TRBV6-1; j_call: TRBJ2-1; cdr3_aa: ASSWTSGSYNEQF
v_call: TRBV7-8; j_call: TRBJ1-1; cdr3_aa: ASSYWTGNEAF
v_call: TRBV4-1; j_call: TRBJ2-1; cdr3_aa: ASSQGQGSEQF
v_call: TRBV5-1; j_call: TRBJ2-7; cdr3_aa: ASSLFLVGTGGAYEQY
v_call: TRBV4-1; j_call: TRBJ2-7; cdr3_aa: ASSQGPARDSSYYEQY
v_call: TRBV6-1; j_call: TRBJ1-1; cdr3_aa: ASNRLLNTEAF
v_call: TRBV27; j_call: TRBJ1-1; cdr3_aa: ASSLSKTYEAF
v_call: TRBV4-2; j_call: TRBJ1-5; cdr3_aa: ASSQEVRAGGAYVNNQPQH
v_call: TRBV28; j_call: TRBJ2-1; cdr3_aa: ASSPSVPQVQF
v_call: TRBV2; j_call: TRBJ1-3; cdr3_aa: ASSPQGSSGNTIY